What follows are 9 T cell receptor beta chains derived from one specimen sequenced in a study of T-cell memory formation after mild COVID-19. TCRdb re-called the 5' RACE reads with MiXCR, one entry per CDR3 protein. Of about half a million distinct CDR3 sequences listed, about 20% are singletons. The sequenced sample consisted of PBMCs or a T cell subset sorted from them (not recorded which). The receptor set was obtained from an adult woman who had mild COVID-19 (a few samples of this study predate the infection). Cell type and time point are not known.

The sample holds a few counts of this clonotype. This chain links TRBV6-5 with TRBJ2-3; 7 bases are shared with TRBD2. The junction had 6 bases not matched to a gene; V was cut back by 2 bases and J by 7 bases. The CDR3 has 14 residues. Germline V gene sequence: CDR1 MNHEY, CDR2 SVGAGI. CDR3 DNA: TGTGCCAGCAGTTACGGGACTAATTCGAATACGCAGTATTTT. Translating it yields CASSYGTNSNTQYF.

V gene TRBV28 combines with J gene TRBJ1-1, with 12 bases lining up with TRBD1. In germline, CDR1 is MDHEN, CDR2 SYDVKM. V lost 0 bases to trimming and J lost 7 bases; unmatched junction nucleotides: 3. The CDR3 consists of 15 residues. The CDR3, as DNA: TGTGCCAGCAGTTTATGGGGACAGGGGGCGTTTGAAGCTTTCTTT. Protein product: CASSLWGQGAFEAFF. Full variable domain (missing parts from reference TRBV28 and TRBJ1-1): DVKVTQSSRYLVKRTGEKVFLECVQDMDHENMFWYRQDPGLGLRLIYFSYDVKMKEKGDIPEGYSVSREKKERFSLILESASTNQTSMYLCASSLWGQGAFEAFFGQGTRLTVV.

This clonotype has only a few counts. V usage is TRBV6-5 and J usage is TRBJ2-3; the match to TRBD2 covers 8 bases. The ends lost 2 bases at V and 1 base at J; junction bases unmatched: 5. Germline V lookup: CDR1 MNHEY, CDR2 SVGAGI. There are 16 residues in the CDR3. The CDR3 coding sequence is TGTGCCAGCAGTTACAGGTCTAGCGGGCGCACAGATACGCAGTATTTT. This gives the protein CASSYRSSGRTDTQYF.

The chain has TRBV20-1 and TRBJ1-5; D ambiguous. The germline CDR1 and CDR2 sequences are DFQATT and SNEGSKA (reference sequence). There are 14 residues in the CDR3. Trimming left V 6 bases short and J 4 bases short, with 16 bases between. The CDR3 loop is CSATPVGTNQPQHF. Written as DNA, the CDR3 is TGCAGTGCCACGCCGGTAGGAACTAATCAGCCCCAGCATTTT.

This clonotype has only a few counts. The rearrangement links TRBV24-1 to TRBJ2-2, with TRBD2 identical over 12 bases. The CDR3 has 17 amino acids. The V gene end was trimmed by 5 bases and the J gene end by 2 bases; junction bases not matched to a gene: 5. Germline V gene sequence: CDR1 KGHDR, CDR2 SFDVKD. The CDR3 protein is CATSAASGGANTGELFF. For the CDR3, the DNA is TGTGCCACCAGTGCGGCTAGCGGGGGGGCAAACACCGGGGAGCTGTTTTTT.

This clonotype was picked up a small number of times. The chain couples TRBV19 to TRBJ2-7, with TRBD2 matching over 12 bases. Looked up from germline, CDR1 is LNHDA and CDR2 is SQIVND (reference sequence). Unmatched junction bases numbered 3, after V lost 1 base and J lost 2 bases. This CDR3 contains 16 residues. This chain's CDR3 is CASSIGTSGTPYEQYF. The CDR3 nucleotides read TGTGCCAGTAGTATAGGGACTAGCGGGACTCCCTACGAGCAGTACTTC.

This chain connects TRBV12-3 or TRBV12-4 to TRBJ1-6; a weak D match, TRBD1 (5 bases). The V end lost 1 base, the J end lost 9 bases, and 13 bases lay between the germline ends. CDR3 length: 15 amino acids. The CDR3 reads CASSLVIGGGSPLHF. The CDR3 nucleotides read TGTGCCAGCAGTTTAGTTATAGGTGGGGGTTCACCCCTCCACTTT.

The sample holds a few counts of this clonotype. The chain combines TRBV7-8 with TRBJ2-5; no firm D call. Germline CDR1 is SGHVS and CDR2 is FQNEAQ. Trimming took 4 bases from V and 5 from J, leaving 8 bases between them. The CDR3 is made up of 12 amino acids. The CDR3 spells CASSSGIETQYF. Written as DNA, the CDR3 is TGTGCCAGCAGCTCTGGAATTGAGACCCAGTACTTC.

This chain joins TRBV5-1 and TRBJ2-2; D is undetermined. Trimming pared 0 bases from V and 1 base from J, leaving 7 bases between. CDR1 is SGHRS, CDR2 YFSETQ, per germline. The CDR3 totals 15 residues. CDR3 residues: CASSLDPVNTGELFF. The CDR3 DNA follows: TGCGCCAGCAGCTTGGACCCGGTGAACACCGGGGAGCTGTTTTTT.